What follows are 25 T cell receptor beta chains derived from one specimen sequenced in a study of beta chain features in type 1 diabetes. The entirety of the isolated RNA underwent reverse transcription, so expressed TCRB transcripts were sequenced. Measured with immunoSEQ multiplex PCR; TCRdb has only the in-frame clones, and not every one. The sample holds hundreds of thousands of clones, approximately 30% seen once. Sequencing used naive CD4+ T cells from blood. These receptors all come from a man aged 18 to 29 in good health.

This clone has only a few counts. The same CDR3 also results from other DNA sequences found in this sample. The rearrangement uses TRBV9 and TRBJ2-2; no clear D. Trimming cost V 0 bases and J 4 bases, with 7 bases left between them. This CDR3 spans 14 amino acids. The germline V gene encodes CDR1 SGDLS and CDR2 YYNGEE. The CDR3, as DNA: TGTGCCAGCAGCGTAGTATCCCTCACCGGGGAGCTGTTTTTT. The encoded protein is CASSVVSLTGELFF.

This clone occurred a few times. The V gene is TRBV20-1, the J gene TRBJ2-7; TRBD1 or TRBD2 may be the D gene (5 bases each). Germline V CDR1 and CDR2: DFQATT, SNEGSKA (reference sequence). This CDR3 spans 11 amino acids. The V end lost 4 bases, the J end lost 5 bases, and 9 bases lay between the germline ends. The CDR3 nucleotides are TGCAGTGCTACTCGGGGCCACGAGCAGTACTTC. Amino acids: CSATRGHEQYF.

The sample holds a few counts of this clone. The chain joins TRBV30 to TRBJ2-3, with unresolved D. This CDR3 region has 12 residues. Germline V gene sequence: CDR1 GTSNPN, CDR2 SVGIG (reference sequence). V was trimmed by 1 base and J by 3 bases, leaving 5 bases between them. CDR3 DNA sequence: TGTGCCTGGAGTGGTAGAACAGATACGCAGTATTTT. Protein product: CAWSGRTDTQYF.

This clone was counted only a few times. The V gene is TRBV14, the J gene TRBJ2-5, with 8 bases fitting TRBD1. CDR1 is SGHDN, CDR2 FVKESK, per germline. With V trimmed by 2 bases and J by 7 bases, 9 bases remained unmatched. The CDR3 is 15 amino acids. Here the CDR3 reads CASSQTGTGPLTQYF. The DNA of the CDR3 is TGTGCCAGCAGCCAAACCGGGACAGGCCCGTTGACCCAGTACTTC. The entire variable domain, with the rest obtained from reference TRBV14 and TRBJ2-5, is as follows: EAGVTQFPSHSVIEKGQTVTLRCDPISGHDNLYWYRRVMGKEIKFLLHFVKESKQDESGMPNNRFLAERTGGTYSTLKVQPAELEDSGVYFCASSQTGTGPLTQYFGPGTRLLVL.

This clone appeared a few times. The chain has TRBV28 and TRBJ2-5; no definite D call. Germline V gives CDR1 MDHEN, CDR2 SYDVKM. V lost 7 bases, J lost 5 bases, and 14 bases lay in between. This CDR3 is built from 13 residues. DNA of the CDR3: TGTGCCAGCACCCTCGTAAGGTTTGAGACCCAGTACTTC. Protein product: CASTLVRFETQYF. Variable domain in full (rest from reference TRBV28 and TRBJ2-5): DVKVTQSSRYLVKRTGEKVFLECVQDMDHENMFWYRQDPGLGLRLIYFSYDVKMKEKGDIPEGYSVSREKKERFSLILESASTNQTSMYLCASTLVRFETQYFGPGTRLLVL.

This clone was counted between two and nine times. This sequence joins TRBV9 and TRBJ1-1; possible D gene TRBD1, 5 bases. With 3 bases removed from V and 0 bases from J, the gap between germline ends came to 15 bases. This CDR3 has 16 amino acids. CDR1 is SGDLS, CDR2 YYNGEE, per germline. CDR3 bases: TGTGCCAGCAGCGCGCCCCTCGGGGCCCTGAACACTGAAGCTTTCTTT. It is translated as CASSAPLGALNTEAFF.

The rearrangement links TRBV5-1 to TRBJ1-1; D is undetermined. Trimming pared 3 bases from V and 0 bases from J, leaving 6 bases between. This CDR3 region has 13 residues. Per the germline V gene, CDR1 is SGHRS and CDR2 is YFSETQ. The CDR3 is CASSSDVNTEAFF. CDR3 nucleotides: TGCGCCAGCAGCTCTGACGTGAACACTGAAGCTTTCTTT.

This clone was seen more than once but under ten times. The rearrangement links TRBV14 to TRBJ2-7; D unclear. Germline CDR1 reads SGHDN; CDR2 reads FVKESK. Trimming removed 4 bases from V and 0 bases from J, with 7 bases in between. This CDR3 has 13 residues. This CDR3 is CASSPGISYEQYF. CDR3 in DNA: TGTGCCAGCAGCCCTGGAATCTCCTACGAGCAGTACTTC.

This clone was observed a handful of times. The V gene is TRBV30, the J gene TRBJ2-6, with D perhaps TRBD2 (5 bases). There are 22 residues in the CDR3. Between the trimmed V and J ends, which lost 0 bases and 0 bases, there was a span of 27 bases. CDR1 GTSNPN and CDR2 SVGIG come from the germline V gene (reference sequence). The CDR3: CAWSVASARATPPVSGANVLTF. Written as DNA, the CDR3 is TGTGCCTGGAGTGTCGCCTCGGCGCGGGCGACGCCACCCGTCTCTGGGGCCAACGTCCTGACTTTC.

The chain links TRBV5-1 to TRBJ2-3; unclear D gene. V lost 0 bases, J lost 2 bases, and 7 bases lay in between. The CDR3 is 14 residues long. Germline values: CDR1 SGHRS, CDR2 YFSETQ. The CDR3 loop is CASSLEADTDTQYF. In DNA form, the CDR3 reads TGCGCCAGCAGCTTGGAGGCTGACACAGATACGCAGTATTTT.

The chain links TRBV7-2 to TRBJ2-7, with unresolved D. The V gene lost 1 base and the J gene lost 0 bases, with 7 bases spanning the gap. There are 14 residues in the CDR3. Germline V gene data show CDR1 as SGHTA and CDR2 as FQGNSA. The CDR3 nucleotides read TGTGCCAGCAGCTTAGACTGGAGCTCCTACGAGCAGTACTTC. It codes for CASSLDWSSYEQYF.

V is TRBV6-6 and J is TRBJ2-5; D remains ambiguous. This CDR3 has 14 residues. V dropped 7 bases and J dropped 5 bases, with 17 bases sitting between them. CDR1 is MNHNY and CDR2 is SVGAGI in the germline V gene (reference sequence). As DNA, the CDR3 is TGTGCCAGCACCCCGCCCGGTTTAGAGGAGACCCAGTACTTC. Encoded protein: CASTPPGLEETQYF.

This rearrangement joins TRBV7-8 to TRBJ2-3; no clear D. There are 14 residues in the CDR3. The germline gives CDR1 SGHVS, CDR2 FQNEAQ. With 6 bases removed from V and 1 base from J, the gap between germline ends came to 11 bases. The CDR3 protein is CASRPITGTDTQYF. The CDR3 DNA follows: TGTGCCAGCAGGCCTATAACCGGCACAGATACGCAGTATTTT. The variable domain in full, completed from reference TRBV7-8 and TRBJ2-3, reads GAGVSQSPRYKVAKRGQDVALRCDPISGHVSLFWYQQALGQGPEFLTYFQNEAQLDKSGLPSDRFFAERPEGSVSTLKIQRTQQEDSAVYLCASRPITGTDTQYFGPGTRLTVL.

In its sample, this clone was seen a few times. V is TRBV7-9 and J is TRBJ2-7; 11 bases match TRBD2. The V segment lost 5 bases and the J segment 4 bases; nucleotides outside the gene matches: 7. This CDR3 contains 15 residues. Germline-derived CDR1 and CDR2 are SEHNR and FQNEAQ (reference sequence). CDR3: CASSAGLAEAYEQYF. CDR3 coding DNA: TGTGCCAGCAGCGCGGGACTAGCGGAGGCGTACGAGCAGTACTTC.

This clone was recorded a few times. This chain connects TRBV29-1 to TRBJ2-2; D perhaps matches TRBD2 (5 bases). V was pared by 5 bases and J by 4 bases, with 11 bases between. Germline V lookup: CDR1 SQVTM, CDR2 ANQGSEA. There are 13 residues in the CDR3. The DNA of the CDR3 is TGCAGCGTTCGTGGAGAGGGCACCGGGGAGCTGTTTTTT. Translated: CSVRGEGTGELFF.

V is TRBV25-1 and J is TRBJ2-7; D may be TRBD1 or TRBD2 (5 bases each). The CDR3 is 15 amino acids. V lost 3 bases and J 4 bases, leaving 16 bases between the germline ends. Germline-derived CDR1 and CDR2 are MGHDK and SYGVNS. The CDR3 region has the DNA TGTGCCAGCAGTGACGGGACCGGAAGGCTTTACGAGCAGTACTTC. This encodes CASSDGTGRLYEQYF.

The rearrangement joins TRBV2 to TRBJ2-7; D ambiguous. The length of the CDR3 is 12 residues. CDR1 is SNHLY and CDR2 is FYNNEI in the germline V gene. V was shortened by 4 bases and J by 2 bases, with 6 bases between the two germline ends. For the CDR3, the DNA is TGTGCCAGCAGTGGGGGTACCTACGAGCAGTACTTC. Amino acid sequence: CASSGGTYEQYF.

The genes are TRBV27 and TRBJ2-7; 8 bases map to TRBD2. This CDR3 contains 14 residues. After removal of 5 bases from V and 3 bases from J, the junction contained 6 bases not matched to a gene. Germline V gives CDR1 MNHEY, CDR2 SMNVEV (reference sequence). The CDR3 region has the DNA TGTGCCAGCAGTCCACTAGCGGCACGCTACGAGCAGTACTTC. Translated: CASSPLAARYEQYF.

The chain recombines TRBV28 with TRBJ2-7; TRBD2 aligns across 7 bases. The CDR3 contains 15 residues. Looked up from germline, CDR1 is MDHEN and CDR2 is SYDVKM. V lost 6 bases and J lost 0; bases outside the gene matches: 8. The CDR3 loop reads CASRPTGTNSYEQYF. The CDR3 coding sequence is TGTGCCAGCAGGCCAACCGGGACTAACTCCTACGAGCAGTACTTC.

The CDR3, as DNA: TGTGCCAGCAGCGTCTCCGGGACCGGTGGAAACACCATATATTTT. This translates into CASSVSGTGGNTIYF. J is TRBJ1-3 and V is TRBV9; the D gene is possibly TRBD1 (5 bases). Germline CDR1 reads SGDLS; CDR2 reads YYNGEE. V was trimmed by 2 bases and J by 3 bases, leaving 12 bases between them. The CDR3 contains 15 residues.

This clone was counted a few times. The chain employs TRBV15 and TRBJ2-1; 10 bases line up with TRBD2. Germline V gene sequence: CDR1 LNHNV, CDR2 YYDKDF (reference sequence). The CDR3 has 15 residues. J was trimmed by 3 bases and V by 1 base; bases with no gene match: 0. This CDR3 reads CATSRGTSGYNEQFF. The CDR3 bases are TGTGCCACCAGCAGAGGGACTAGCGGCTACAATGAGCAGTTCTTC. The full variable domain, rest sourced from reference TRBV15 and TRBJ2-1, is DAMVIQNPRYQVTQFGKPVTLSCSQTLNHNVMYWYQQKSSQAPKLLFHYYDKDFNNEADTPDNFQSRRPNTSFCFLDIRSPGLGDTAMYLCATSRGTSGYNEQFFGPGTRLTVL.

This clone came up once. The gene calls are TRBV7-2 and TRBJ1-2, with unresolved D. V was cut by 5 bases and J by 4 bases, with 11 bases left in between. Germline V gene sequence: CDR1 SGHTA, CDR2 FQGNSA. The CDR3 sequence is 13 residues long. CDR3 in DNA: TGTGCCAGCAGCCCCCGAGAGGGCTATGGCTACACCTTC. It translates to CASSPREGYGYTF.

Only a few counts were recorded for this clone. The chain links TRBV30 to TRBJ2-7; TRBD2 matches 13 bases. The CDR3 is made up of 14 amino acids. Trimming cost V 3 bases and J 3 bases; bases outside gene matches: 2. Germline CDR1 and CDR2: GTSNPN and SVGIG (reference sequence). CDR3: CAWRGLAGNYEQYF. Here the CDR3 DNA reads TGTGCCTGGAGGGGACTAGCGGGAAACTACGAGCAGTACTTC.

The chain is built from TRBV5-1 and TRBJ2-5, with D tentatively TRBD2 (5 bases). The CDR3 runs to 14 residues. Germline values: CDR1 SGHRS, CDR2 YFSETQ. V lost 6 bases and J 3 bases, leaving 15 bases between the germline ends. CDR3 in amino acids: CASTWTEVEETQYF. Written as DNA, the CDR3 is TGCGCCAGCACGTGGACTGAAGTGGAAGAGACCCAGTACTTC.

This chain uses TRBV5-1 with TRBJ2-1; no clear D. The CDR3 contains 13 residues. V was pared by 1 base and J by 5 bases, with 7 bases between. Looked up from germline, CDR1 is SGHRS and CDR2 is YFSETQ. The CDR3 reads CASSLTLNNEQFF. DNA for the CDR3: TGCGCCAGCAGCTTGACCCTTAACAATGAGCAGTTCTTC.